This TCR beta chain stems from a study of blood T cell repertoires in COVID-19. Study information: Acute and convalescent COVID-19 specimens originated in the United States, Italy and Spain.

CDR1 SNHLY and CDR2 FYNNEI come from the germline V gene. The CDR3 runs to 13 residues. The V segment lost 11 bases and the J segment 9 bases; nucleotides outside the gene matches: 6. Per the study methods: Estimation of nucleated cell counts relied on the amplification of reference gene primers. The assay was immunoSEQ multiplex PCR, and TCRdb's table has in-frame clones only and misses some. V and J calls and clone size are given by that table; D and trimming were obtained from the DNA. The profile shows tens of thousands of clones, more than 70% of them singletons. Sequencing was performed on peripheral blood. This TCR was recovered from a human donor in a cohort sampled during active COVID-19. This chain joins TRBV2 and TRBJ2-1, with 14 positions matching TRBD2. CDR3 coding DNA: TGTGCCGGGGGACTAGCGGGAGCGGGTGAGCAGTTCTTC. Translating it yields CAGGLAGAGEQFF.